The 19 T cell receptor beta chains in this list originate from one sample, sequenced in a study of vaccination effects on CD4 cells after COVID-19. No antigen has been assigned to these receptors. Generated by immunoSEQ multiplex PCR, the TCRdb table keeps only in-frame clones and is missing some. The sample holds about 79,000 clones, about 74% seen once. Antigen-specific CD4+ T cells were expanded with viral peptide pools in the ViraFEST assay before sequencing. Following culture for around 10 days, CD4+ T cells were isolated. The sequencing used CD4+ T cells from PBMCs cultured with HCoV-229E spike peptides, collected before COVID-19 vaccination. These TCRs come from a human donor who received a COVID-19 vaccine.

This sequence joins TRBV29-1 and TRBJ2-3, with 14 nucleotides matching TRBD2. Trimming cost V 4 bases and J 5 bases; bases outside gene matches: 8. The CDR3 is made up of 16 amino acids. The germline V gene has CDR1 SQVTM and CDR2 ANQGSEA. Written as DNA, the CDR3 is TGCAGCGTTGTGAGGACTAGCGGGGGGCCCAGAGATACGCAGTATTTT. This encodes CSVVRTSGGPRDTQYF.

Only one count was recorded for this clone. This sequence joins TRBV12-3 or TRBV12-4 and TRBJ1-2, with D unresolved. CDR3 length equals 12 residues. V lost 4 bases and J lost 12, with 15 bases in between. The DNA for the CDR3 is TGTGCCAGCAGTTCCTACCGGAGGGCTCACACCTTC. Translated: CASSSYRRAHTF.

The chain uses TRBV7-2 and TRBJ2-1; tentative D call: TRBD2 (6 bases). CDR3 size: 16 residues. V lost 1 base to trimming and J lost 6 bases, with 16 bases between them. Germline V gene lookup returns CDR1 SGHTA and CDR2 FQGNSA. CDR3 protein: CASSLGGVGFGNEQFF. The CDR3 DNA sequence: TGTGCCAGCAGCTTAGGGGGGGTCGGGTTTGGCAATGAGCAGTTCTTC. Supplemented by reference TRBV7-2 and TRBJ2-1, the full variable domain reads GAGVSQSPSNKVTEKGKDVELRCDPISGHTALYWYRQSLGQGLEFLIYFQGNSAPDKSGLPSDRFSAERTGGSVSTLTIQRTQQEDSAVYLCASSLGGVGFGNEQFFGPGTRLTVL.

This clone turned up a few times. V and J are TRBV4-1 and TRBJ2-7; D ambiguous. V was pared by 4 bases and J by 0 bases, with 16 bases between. The CDR3 runs 16 residues. Per the germline V gene, CDR1 is MGHRA and CDR2 is YSYEKL. CDR3 in DNA: TGCGCCAGCAGCCCAAGGACCGCTATCAGCTCCTACGAGCAGTACGTC. Translated, it gives CASSPRTAISSYEQYV.

The chain employs TRBV7-7 and TRBJ2-5; no reliable D call. The CDR3 extends over 13 amino acids. Per germline, CDR1 SSHAT and CDR2 FNYEAQ (reference sequence). Trimming pared 5 bases from V and 2 bases from J, leaving 9 bases between. In DNA, the CDR3 is TGTGCCAGCAGCACCGTCACACAAGAGACCCAGTACTTC. This sequence encodes CASSTVTQETQYF.

This chain links TRBV5-1 with TRBJ1-1, with no clear D. V lost 4 bases, J lost 0 bases, and 10 bases lay in between. The CDR3 is 14 residues long. Germline CDR1 reads SGHRS; CDR2 reads YFSETQ. CDR3 DNA: TGCGCCAGCAGCGAAGGGTGGATGAACACTGAAGCTTTCTTT. Protein product: CASSEGWMNTEAFF. Using reference TRBV5-1 and TRBJ1-1 for the parts outside the CDR3, the full variable domain is KAGVTQTPRYLIKTRGQQVTLSCSPISGHRSVSWYQQTPGQGLQFLFEYFSETQRNKGNFPGRFSGRQFSNSRSEMNVSTLELGDSALYLCASSEGWMNTEAFFGQGTRLTVV.

This chain links TRBV24-1 with TRBJ2-1; D call uncertain. Germline V gives CDR1 KGHDR, CDR2 SFDVKD. The V and J ends lost 1 base and 0 bases respectively, with 6 bases between them. This CDR3 is 15 amino acids long. The CDR3 region has the DNA TGTGCCACCAGTGATTTTTCGAGCTCCTACAATGAGCAGTTCTTC. Its translation is CATSDFSSSYNEQFF.

DNA of the CDR3: TGTGCCAGTAGTATTGGGGCAGGGGGCTTCACAGATACGCAGTATTTT. Protein: CASSIGAGGFTDTQYF. This chain connects TRBV19 to TRBJ2-3; 8 bases line up with TRBD1. V shed 3 bases and J 2 bases; nucleotides not matched to a gene: 7. Germline values: CDR1 LNHDA, CDR2 SQIVND (reference sequence). The CDR3 is 16 amino acids.

The chain links TRBV19 to TRBJ1-1; D gene ambiguous. The CDR3 sequence is 15 residues long. From germline, CDR1 is LNHDA and CDR2 SQIVND (reference sequence). V was shortened by 4 bases and J by 1 base, with 13 bases between the two germline ends. CDR3 in amino acids: CASSTRGRENTEAFF. The CDR3 bases are TGTGCCAGTAGTACCAGAGGACGGGAGAACACTGAAGCTTTCTTT.

V usage is TRBV4-3 and J usage is TRBJ1-2; unclear D gene. Trimming removed 0 bases at V and 7 bases at J, with 15 bases between. This CDR3 comprises 15 residues. Germline V lookup: CDR1 LGHNA, CDR2 YSLEER. The CDR3 reads CASSQEDALGSGYTF. CDR3 DNA sequence: TGCGCCAGCAGCCAAGAGGACGCTTTGGGGTCTGGCTACACCTTC.

The chain carries TRBV15 and TRBJ1-5, with a possible D match to TRBD1 (5 bases). V was trimmed by 8 bases and J by 2 bases, leaving 13 bases between them. The germline V gene encodes CDR1 LNHNV and CDR2 YYDKDF (reference sequence). The CDR3 loop spans 14 amino acids. The CDR3, as DNA: TGTGCCACCTCGGGGGAAGGGGGCAATCAGCCCCAGCATTTT. Translating it yields CATSGEGGNQPQHF.

The chain recombines TRBV15 with TRBJ2-5, with 9 bases that match TRBD1. V trimming: 0 bases; J trimming: 5 bases; junction bases outside the gene matches: 7. The CDR3 consists of 16 residues. Germline assignment: CDR1 LNHNV and CDR2 YYDKDF (reference sequence). CDR3 loop: CATSRDRDREGETQYF. As DNA, the CDR3 is TGTGCCACCAGCAGAGATCGGGACAGGGAGGGGGAGACCCAGTACTTC. The full variable domain, its missing parts supplied by reference TRBV15 and TRBJ2-5, is DAMVIQNPRYQVTQFGKPVTLSCSQTLNHNVMYWYQQKSSQAPKLLFHYYDKDFNNEADTPDNFQSRRPNTSFCFLDIRSPGLGDTAMYLCATSRDRDREGETQYFGPGTRLLVL.

The CDR3 loop reads CAWSVRGEAQYF. The CDR3 DNA sequence: TGTGCCTGGAGTGTGCGGGGTGAGGCGCAGTATTTT. The chain couples TRBV30 to TRBJ2-3, with D tentatively TRBD2 (6 bases). The CDR3 consists of 12 residues. Germline V lookup: CDR1 GTSNPN, CDR2 SVGIG (reference sequence). The V end lost 0 bases, the J end lost 10 bases, and 11 bases lay between the germline ends.

The rearrangement joins TRBV10-3 to TRBJ2-1, with 11 bases that match TRBD2. Per the germline V gene, CDR1 is ENHRY and CDR2 is SYGVKD. V lost 5 bases and J lost 9; bases outside the gene matches: 6. CDR3 length: 14 amino acids. Here the CDR3 reads CAISQGTSGIEQFF. The DNA of the CDR3 is TGTGCCATCAGTCAAGGGACTAGCGGAATTGAGCAGTTCTTC.

This chain links TRBV7-9 with TRBJ1-2; unclear D gene. Germline lookup yields CDR1 SEHNR and CDR2 FQNEAQ (reference sequence). With 1 base removed from V and 11 bases from J, the gap between germline ends came to 11 bases. The CDR3 extends over 12 amino acids. The CDR3 sequence: CASSLEDGGYTF. As DNA, the CDR3 is TGTGCCAGCAGCTTAGAGGATGGAGGATACACCTTC.

This clone was seen more than once but under ten times. Other DNA sequences within the sample encode an identical CDR3. The chain uses TRBV5-1 and TRBJ2-5, with no clear D. Germline values: CDR1 SGHRS, CDR2 YFSETQ. The CDR3 sequence is 11 residues long. V shed 4 bases and J shed 5 bases, with 6 bases lying between them. CDR3 in amino acids: CASSVQETQYF. CDR3 nucleotide sequence: TGCGCCAGCAGCGTACAGGAGACCCAGTACTTC.

The chain links TRBV6-5 to TRBJ2-7, with TRBD1 matching 10 bases. The germline V gene has CDR1 MNHEY and CDR2 SVGAGI. The junction had 15 bases not matched to a gene; V was cut back by 10 bases and J by 6 bases. This CDR3 region has 15 residues. The CDR3 nucleotides are TGTGCCACTGGCGGGGGACAGGGGATTTGGGCCGAGCAGTACGTC. As protein: CATGGGQGIWAEQYV.

The chain carries TRBV7-8 and TRBJ1-2; D is possibly TRBD1 (6 bases). CDR3 size: 16 residues. V gave up 1 base and J gave up 4 bases, with 16 bases separating them. Germline V gives CDR1 SGHVS, CDR2 FQNEAQ. The CDR3 DNA is TGTGCCAGCAGCTTAGTGGGCGGGGGGGCCGGCTATGGCTACACCTTC. Its translation: CASSLVGGGAGYGYTF.

The V call is TRBV5-6, the J call TRBJ1-1; D remains unclear. CDR3 size: 15 residues. V lost 0 bases and J lost 1, with 10 bases in between. Germline V gives CDR1 SGHDT, CDR2 YYEEEE. The DNA of the CDR3 is TGTGCCAGCAGCTTGGACATCCTCTCGAACACTGAAGCTTTCTTT. The encoded protein is CASSLDILSNTEAFF.